These T cell receptor beta chains were read from a single sample in a study of tumor T cells in aggressive B-cell lymphoma. Some clones are missing from TCRdb's copy, which holds only in-frame ones; the method was immunoSEQ multiplex PCR. The repertoire has more than 10,000 clones, about 93% of them found once; the top ten carry just over 3%. The source material was tumor tissue. All receptors derive from an adult with diffuse large B cell lymphoma. CDR3s include the opening cysteine and the closing phenylalanine or tryptophan. D genes are given only for firm matches. Some rows have no size entry. The others give once, few or many, or a class for an expanded clone.

abundance	v_gene	j_gene	d_gene	CDR3aa	CDR3nt
.	TRBV9	TRBJ2-5	.	CASSREAAGAQYF	TGTGCCAGCAGCAGGGAGGCGGCCGGGGCCCAGTACTTC
.	TRBV18	TRBJ2-6	TRBD2	CASSLPGTTNSGANVLTF	TGTGCCAGCTCACTGCCCGGGACTACAAACTCTGGGGCCAACGTCCTGACTTTC
.	TRBV27	TRBJ2-1	TRBD2	CASSLAGGLYNEQFF	TGTGCCAGCAGTCTAGCGGGAGGGCTATACAATGAGCAGTTCTTC
.	TRBV9	TRBJ2-1	.	CASSAGTAYNEQFF	TGTGCCAGCAGCGCAGGGACTGCCTACAATGAGCAGTTCTTC
.	TRBV5-1	TRBJ2-3	.	CASRDGTSTDTQYF	TGCGCCAGCAGGGACGGGACAAGCACAGATACGCAGTATTTT
.	TRBV5-1	TRBJ1-1	.	CAGSSREGSTEAFF	TGCGCCGGCAGCTCCAGGGAGGGGAGCACTGAAGCTTTCTTT
.	TRBV30	TRBJ1-5	.	CAWGGGGGNQPQHF	TGTGCCTGGGGAGGCGGGGGGGGGAATCAGCCCCAGCATTTT
.	TRBV30	TRBJ1-5	.	CAWSAGFNQPQHF	TGTGCCTGGAGTGCGGGGTTCAATCAGCCCCAGCATTTT
.	TRBV5-5	TRBJ2-3	.	CAGRVTATDTQYF	TGTGCCGGTAGAGTGACAGCCACAGATACGCAGTATTTT
.	TRBV7-2	TRBJ2-7	TRBD1	CASSSDRVPYEQYF	TGTGCCAGCAGCTCCGACAGGGTACCCTACGAGCAGTACTTC
.	TRBV7-9	TRBJ2-5	TRBD1	CASSLGRTGGIGTQYF	TGTGCCAGCAGCTTAGGGCGGACAGGGGGCATCGGGACCCAGTACTTC
few	TRBV28	TRBJ1-5	.	CASTPFSNQPQHF	TGTGCCTCAACTCCGTTTAGCAATCAGCCCCAGCATTTT
.	TRBV29-1	TRBJ2-7	.	CSVEGGREADEQYF	TGCAGCGTTGAAGGGGGCAGGGAGGCGGACGAGCAGTACTTC
.	TRBV29-1	TRBJ2-7	.	CSGRDSYEQYF	TGCAGCGGGAGGGACAGCTACGAGCAGTACTTC
.	TRBV19	TRBJ1-1	TRBD1	CASRGDRMNTEAFF	TGTGCCAGTAGGGGGGACAGAATGAACACTGAAGCTTTCTTT
.	TRBV29-1	TRBJ2-1	TRBD2	CSVEPRGGDEQFF	TGCAGCGTTGAGCCCCGGGGGGGCGATGAGCAGTTCTTC
.	TRBV7-9	TRBJ2-5	TRBD2	CASSLERDGLSPQYF	TGTGCCAGCAGCTTAGAGCGGGACGGTCTATCGCCCCAGTACTTC
.	TRBV5-1	TRBJ2-7	.	CASSFSTRFYEQYF	TGCGCCAGCAGCTTCAGTACCAGATTTTACGAGCAGTACTTC
.	TRBV5-1	TRBJ2-7	TRBD1	CASSLEGQGVVDEQYF	TGCGCCAGCAGCTTGGAGGGACAGGGGGTGGTGGACGAGCAGTACTTC
.	TRBV9	TRBJ2-7	TRBD1	CASSVGSGTASEQYF	TGTGCCAGCAGCGTAGGGTCTGGGACAGCAAGCGAGCAGTACTTC
.	TRBV5-6	TRBJ2-5	TRBD1	CASSLRQGAQYF	TGTGCCAGCAGCTTAAGGCAGGGGGCCCAGTACTTC
once	TRBV9	TRBJ1-6	TRBD1	CASSARGTGSNSPLHF	TGTGCCAGCAGCGCGAGAGGGACAGGTAGTAATTCACCCCTCCACTTT
.	TRBV7-9	TRBJ2-7	TRBD2	CASSFETSGYEQYF	TGTGCCAGCAGCTTTGAGACTAGCGGCTACGAGCAGTACTTC
.	TRBV11-2	TRBJ2-5	.	CASSRERQETQYF	TGTGCCAGCAGCCGTGAGAGACAAGAGACCCAGTACTTC
.	TRBV5-6	TRBJ1-2	.	CASTHTNSRKYGYTF	TGTGCCAGCACTCATACCAATAGTCGAAAGTATGGCTACACCTTC
.	TRBV18	TRBJ2-3	.	CASSLRTDTQYF	TGTGCCAGCTCTCTACGCACAGATACGCAGTATTTT
.	TRBV5-5	TRBJ1-2	TRBD1	CASSLGQGLGGYTF	TGTGCCAGCAGCTTGGGACAGGGGTTAGGCGGCTATACCTTC
.	TRBV9	TRBJ1-2	.	CASSVTNYGYTF	TGTGCCAGCAGCGTTACTAACTATGGCTACACCTTC
once	TRBV15	TRBJ2-7	TRBD2	CATSLEGLAGSEQYF	TGTGCCACCAGCCTTGAGGGACTAGCGGGTAGCGAGCAGTACTTC
.	TRBV11-3	TRBJ2-5	.	CASTSAEKRETQYF	TGTGCCAGCACAAGCGCGGAGAAGAGGGAGACCCAGTACTTC
.	TRBV7-6	TRBJ1-1	.	CASSLLGENTEAFF	TGTGCCAGCAGCTTATTAGGGGAGAACACTGAAGCTTTCTTT
once	TRBV2	TRBJ2-5	TRBD2	CASGTGGKTQYF	TGTGCCAGCGGAACGGGGGGGAAGACCCAGTACTTC
.	TRBV4-1	TRBJ2-2	TRBD2	CASSQAGGYSTGELFF	TGCGCCAGCAGCCAAGCGGGGGGGTATTCGACCGGGGAGCTGTTTTTT
.	TRBV6-4	TRBJ2-2	TRBD1	CASREGQGNTGELFF	TGTGCCAGCAGAGAAGGACAGGGTAACACCGGGGAGCTGTTTTTT
.	TRBV9	TRBJ1-1	TRBD1	CASSPQGALNTEAFF	TGTGCCAGCAGCCCCCAGGGGGCCTTAAACACTGAAGCTTTCTTT
few	TRBV27	TRBJ1-5	.	CASSSDSFINQPQHF	TGTGCCAGCAGTTCGGACAGTTTTATTAATCAGCCCCAGCATTTT
.	TRBV7-9	TRBJ2-7	TRBD1	CASSLQGTGYYEQYF	TGTGCCAGCAGCTTACAGGGGACAGGGTACTACGAGCAGTACTTC
.	TRBV7-8	TRBJ1-2	.	CASSLAGANYGYTF	TGTGCCAGCAGCTTAGCAGGGGCTAACTATGGCTACACCTTC
.	TRBV7-3	TRBJ2-2	TRBD2	CASSLTGLAGAGELFF	TGTGCCAGCAGCTTAACAGGACTAGCGGGAGCCGGGGAGCTGTTTTTT
.	TRBV5-8	TRBJ2-7	.	CASASRATYEQYF	TGTGCCAGCGCCTCGAGAGCCACCTACGAGCAGTACTTC
.	TRBV5-4	TRBJ1-1	TRBD1	CASSLGGQGTEAFF	TGTGCCAGCAGCTTGGGGGGACAGGGCACTGAAGCTTTCTTT
.	TRBV2	TRBJ2-3	.	CASDAGQLYF	TGTGCCAGCGATGCGGGCCAGCTGTATTTT
.	TRBV6-5	TRBJ2-3	.	CASSFRLGTTDTQYF	TGTGCCAGCAGTTTTCGGCTAGGCACTACAGATACGCAGTATTTT
.	TRBV23-1	TRBJ2-2	.	CASSLTHSQSANTGELFF	TGCGCCAGCAGTCTTACCCACTCACAGTCGGCGAACACCGGGGAGCTGTTTTTT
.	TRBV6-1	TRBJ1-1	.	CASTNIVRNTEAFF	TGTGCCAGCACCAATATTGTGAGAAACACTGAAGCTTTCTTT